This entry concerns a single T cell receptor beta chain. The antigen is not known. These data come from a study of T cell clonality in common variable immunodeficiency. General study results and limits: CVID subjects had higher TCRbeta clonality than healthy controls, most marked in about a third.

Equal genomic DNA amounts from CVID and control samples were sequenced. Measured with immunoSEQ multiplex PCR; TCRdb has only the in-frame clones, and not every one. The record shows 60,000 to 75,000 clones for this sample, with no singletons present. Input material: peripheral blood mononuclear cells. This receptor was identified in a person aged 18-69 years in good health.

The CDR3 protein is CASMGRPGGNSPLHF. The covered CDR3 bases are TGTGCCAGCATGGGGCGTCCGGGGGGTAATTCACCC. The J gene is TRBJ1-6, the V gene TRBV2, with a weak D call TRBD1 (5 bases). Read data end 3 residues before the CDR3 end; the end is taken from the germline J gene. Trimming left V 7 bases short and J 6 bases short, with 16 bases between. The germline gives CDR1 SNHLY, CDR2 FYNNEI. The CDR3 totals 15 residues.